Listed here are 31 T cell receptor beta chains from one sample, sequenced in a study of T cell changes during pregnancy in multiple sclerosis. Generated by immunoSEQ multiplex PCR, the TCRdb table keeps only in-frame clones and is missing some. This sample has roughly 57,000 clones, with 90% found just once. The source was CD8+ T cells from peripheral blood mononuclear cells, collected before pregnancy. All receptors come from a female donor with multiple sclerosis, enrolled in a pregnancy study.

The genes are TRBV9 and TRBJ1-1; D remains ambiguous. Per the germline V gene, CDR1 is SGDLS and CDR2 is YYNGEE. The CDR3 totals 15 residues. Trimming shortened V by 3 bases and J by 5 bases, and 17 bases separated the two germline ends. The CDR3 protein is CASSEPRSRGTEAFF. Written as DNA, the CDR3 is TGTGCCAGCAGCGAGCCCCGAAGCCGAGGGACTGAAGCTTTCTTT.

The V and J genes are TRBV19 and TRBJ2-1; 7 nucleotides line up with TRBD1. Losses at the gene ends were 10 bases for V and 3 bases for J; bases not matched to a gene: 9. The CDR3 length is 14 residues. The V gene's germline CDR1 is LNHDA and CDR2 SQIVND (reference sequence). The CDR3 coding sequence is TGTGCCACCCGATTTACAGGGGTCTACAATGAGCAGTTCTTC. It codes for CATRFTGVYNEQFF.

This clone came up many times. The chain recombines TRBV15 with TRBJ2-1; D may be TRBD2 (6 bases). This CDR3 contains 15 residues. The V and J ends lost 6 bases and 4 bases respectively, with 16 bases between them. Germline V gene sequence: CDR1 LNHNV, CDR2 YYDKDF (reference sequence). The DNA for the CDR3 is TGTGCCACCAGTGCCCCCGGGACTTCTTACAATGAGCAGTTCTTC. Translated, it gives CATSAPGTSYNEQFF.

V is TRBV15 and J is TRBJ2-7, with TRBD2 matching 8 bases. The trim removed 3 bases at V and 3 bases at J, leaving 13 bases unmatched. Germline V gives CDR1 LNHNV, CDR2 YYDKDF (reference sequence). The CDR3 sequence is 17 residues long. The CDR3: CATSSPPRSGELYEQYF. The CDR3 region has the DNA TGTGCCACCAGCAGCCCGCCCCGTAGCGGGGAGCTCTACGAGCAGTACTTC.

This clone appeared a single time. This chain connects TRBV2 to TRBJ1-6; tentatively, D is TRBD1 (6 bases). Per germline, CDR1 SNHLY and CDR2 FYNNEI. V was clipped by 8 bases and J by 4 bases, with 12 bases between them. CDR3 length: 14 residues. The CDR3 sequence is CASGGESYNSPLHF. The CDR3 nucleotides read TGTGCCAGCGGGGGCGAGAGTTATAATTCACCCCTCCACTTT.

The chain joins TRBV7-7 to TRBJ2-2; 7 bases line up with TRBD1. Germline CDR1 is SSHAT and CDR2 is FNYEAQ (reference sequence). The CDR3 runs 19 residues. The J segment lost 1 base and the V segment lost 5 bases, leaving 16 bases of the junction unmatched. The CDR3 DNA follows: TGTGCCAGCAGCGCAGAACCCCAGACAGGGTATGGGAACACCGGGGAGCTGTTTTTT. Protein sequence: CASSAEPQTGYGNTGELFF.

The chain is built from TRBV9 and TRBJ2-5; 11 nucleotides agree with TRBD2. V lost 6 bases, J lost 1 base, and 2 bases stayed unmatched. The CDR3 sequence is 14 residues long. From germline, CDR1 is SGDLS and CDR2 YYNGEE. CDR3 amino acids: CASTSGGRQETQYF. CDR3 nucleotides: TGTGCCAGCACTAGCGGGGGGCGCCAAGAGACCCAGTACTTC.

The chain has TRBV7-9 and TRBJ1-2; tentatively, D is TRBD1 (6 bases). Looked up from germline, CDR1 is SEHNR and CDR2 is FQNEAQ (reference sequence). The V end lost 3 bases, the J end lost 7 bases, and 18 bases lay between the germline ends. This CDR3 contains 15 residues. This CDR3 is CASSLGGLPPGGYTF. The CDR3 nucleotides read TGTGCCAGCAGCTTGGGGGGGCTCCCCCCGGGTGGCTACACCTTC.

The CDR3, as DNA: TGTGCCAGCAGCCCATCCGGGACAGGCGGTTTTGGCTACACCTTC. Its translation is CASSPSGTGGFGYTF. J is TRBJ1-2 and V is TRBV7-2; 8 positions agree with TRBD1. In germline, CDR1 is SGHTA, CDR2 FQGNSA. The trim removed 5 bases at V and 7 bases at J, leaving 12 bases unmatched. The CDR3 loop spans 15 amino acids. Supplemented by reference TRBV7-2 and TRBJ1-2, the full variable domain reads GAGVSQSPSNKVTEKGKDVELRCDPISGHTALYWYRQSLGQGLEFLIYFQGNSAPDKSGLPSDRFSAERTGGSVSTLTIQRTQQEDSAVYLCASSPSGTGGFGYTFGSGTRLTVV.

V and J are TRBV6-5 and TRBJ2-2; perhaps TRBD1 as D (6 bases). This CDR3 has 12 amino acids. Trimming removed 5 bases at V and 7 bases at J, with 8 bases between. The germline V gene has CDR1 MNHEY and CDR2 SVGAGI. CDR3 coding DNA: TGTGCCAGCAGTGCGGACAGCGGGGAGCTGTTTTTT. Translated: CASSADSGELFF.

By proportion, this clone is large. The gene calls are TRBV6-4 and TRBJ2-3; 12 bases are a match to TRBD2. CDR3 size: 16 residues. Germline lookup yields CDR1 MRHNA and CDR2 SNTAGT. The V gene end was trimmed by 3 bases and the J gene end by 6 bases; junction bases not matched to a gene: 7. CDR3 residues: CASSEASGGAADTQYF. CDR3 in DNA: TGTGCCAGCAGTGAGGCTAGCGGGGGGGCCGCTGATACGCAGTATTTT.

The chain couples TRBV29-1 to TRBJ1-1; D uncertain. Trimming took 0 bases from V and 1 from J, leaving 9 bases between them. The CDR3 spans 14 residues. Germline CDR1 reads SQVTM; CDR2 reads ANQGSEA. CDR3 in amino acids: CSVEELPGNTEAFF. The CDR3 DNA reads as TGCAGCGTTGAAGAACTCCCGGGGAACACTGAAGCTTTCTTT. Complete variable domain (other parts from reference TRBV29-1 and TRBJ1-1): SAVISQKPSRDICQRGTSLTIQCQVDSQVTMMFWYRQQPGQSLTLIATANQGSEATYESGFVIDKFPISRPNLTFSTLTVSNMSPEDSSIYLCSVEELPGNTEAFFGQGTRLTVV.

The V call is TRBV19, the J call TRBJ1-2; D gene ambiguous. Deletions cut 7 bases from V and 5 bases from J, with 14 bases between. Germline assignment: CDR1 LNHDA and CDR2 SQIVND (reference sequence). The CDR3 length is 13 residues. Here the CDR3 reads CASTKAGWYGYTF. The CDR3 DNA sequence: TGTGCCAGTACAAAGGCGGGTTGGTATGGCTACACCTTC.

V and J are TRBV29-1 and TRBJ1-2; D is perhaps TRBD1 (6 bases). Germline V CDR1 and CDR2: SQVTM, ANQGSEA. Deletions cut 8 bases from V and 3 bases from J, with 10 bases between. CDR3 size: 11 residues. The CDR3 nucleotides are TGCAGCCTTCGACAGGACTATGGCTACACCTTC. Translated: CSLRQDYGYTF. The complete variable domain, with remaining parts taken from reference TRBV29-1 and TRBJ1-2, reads SAVISQKPSRDICQRGTSLTIQCQVDSQVTMMFWYRQQPGQSLTLIATANQGSEATYESGFVIDKFPISRPNLTFSTLTVSNMSPEDSSIYLCSLRQDYGYTFGSGTRLTVV.

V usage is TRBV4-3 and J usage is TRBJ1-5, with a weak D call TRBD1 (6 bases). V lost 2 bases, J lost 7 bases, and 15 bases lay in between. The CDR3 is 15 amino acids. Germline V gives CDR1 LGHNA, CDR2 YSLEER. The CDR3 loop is CASSQHKQGGQPQHF. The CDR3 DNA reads TGCGCCAGCAGCCAACATAAACAGGGCGGGCAGCCCCAGCATTTT.

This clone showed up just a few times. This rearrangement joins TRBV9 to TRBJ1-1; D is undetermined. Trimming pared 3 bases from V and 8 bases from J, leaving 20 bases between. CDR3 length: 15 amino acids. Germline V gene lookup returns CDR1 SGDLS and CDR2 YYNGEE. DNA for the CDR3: TGTGCCAGCAGCGAGACAAGCGGTCTGCCAAGGGAAGCTTTCTTT. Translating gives CASSETSGLPREAFF.

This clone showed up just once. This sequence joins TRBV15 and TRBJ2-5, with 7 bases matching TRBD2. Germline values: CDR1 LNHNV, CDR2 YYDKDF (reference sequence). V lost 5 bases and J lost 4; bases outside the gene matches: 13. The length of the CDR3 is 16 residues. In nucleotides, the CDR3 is TGTGCCACCAGCGGCCCTGATTTGGGGGGGAGAGAGACCCAGTACTTC. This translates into CATSGPDLGGRETQYF.

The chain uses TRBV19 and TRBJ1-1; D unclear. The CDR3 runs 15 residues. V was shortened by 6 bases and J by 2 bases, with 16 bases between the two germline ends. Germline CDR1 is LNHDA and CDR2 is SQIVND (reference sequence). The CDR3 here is CASRSRRELNTEAFF. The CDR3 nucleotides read TGTGCCAGTAGGAGTCGGAGAGAACTAAACACTGAAGCTTTCTTT.

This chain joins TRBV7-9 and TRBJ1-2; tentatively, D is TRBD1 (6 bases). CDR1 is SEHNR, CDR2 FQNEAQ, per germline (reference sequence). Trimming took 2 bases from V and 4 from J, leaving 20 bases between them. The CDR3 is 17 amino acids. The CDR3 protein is CASSLPTTGGPIYGYTF. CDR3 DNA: TGTGCCAGCAGCTTACCTACCACCGGGGGGCCTATCTATGGCTACACCTTC.

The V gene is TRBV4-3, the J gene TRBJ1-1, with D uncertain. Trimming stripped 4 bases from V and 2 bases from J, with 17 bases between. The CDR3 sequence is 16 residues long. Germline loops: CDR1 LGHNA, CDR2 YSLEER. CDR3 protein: CASSPGFGVINTEAFF. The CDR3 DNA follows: TGCGCCAGCAGCCCAGGATTCGGTGTGATCAACACTGAAGCTTTCTTT.

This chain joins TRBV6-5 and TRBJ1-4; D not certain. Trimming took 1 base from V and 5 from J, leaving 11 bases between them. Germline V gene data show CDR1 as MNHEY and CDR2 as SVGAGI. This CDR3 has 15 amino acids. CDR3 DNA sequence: TGTGCCAGCAGTTACTTGAGAGCCCTCAATGAAAAACTGTTTTTT. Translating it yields CASSYLRALNEKLFF.

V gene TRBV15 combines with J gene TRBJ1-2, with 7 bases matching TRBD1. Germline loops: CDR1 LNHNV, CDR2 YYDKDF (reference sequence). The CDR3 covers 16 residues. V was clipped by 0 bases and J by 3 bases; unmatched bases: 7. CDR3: CATSRDPPGQDYGYTF. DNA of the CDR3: TGTGCCACCAGCAGAGATCCCCCCGGACAGGACTATGGCTACACCTTC. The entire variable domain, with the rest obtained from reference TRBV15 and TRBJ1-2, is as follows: DAMVIQNPRYQVTQFGKPVTLSCSQTLNHNVMYWYQQKSSQAPKLLFHYYDKDFNNEADTPDNFQSRRPNTSFCFLDIRSPGLGDTAMYLCATSRDPPGQDYGYTFGSGTRLTVV.

CDR3 in amino acids: CASSQTGYSYGYTF. The CDR3 DNA is TGCGCCAGCAGCCAAACAGGGTATTCCTATGGCTACACCTTC. The chain is built from TRBV4-1 and TRBJ1-2; possibly TRBD1 for D (6 bases). The CDR3 consists of 14 residues. The V end lost 2 bases, the J end lost 4 bases, and 11 bases lay between the germline ends. Germline values: CDR1 MGHRA, CDR2 YSYEKL.

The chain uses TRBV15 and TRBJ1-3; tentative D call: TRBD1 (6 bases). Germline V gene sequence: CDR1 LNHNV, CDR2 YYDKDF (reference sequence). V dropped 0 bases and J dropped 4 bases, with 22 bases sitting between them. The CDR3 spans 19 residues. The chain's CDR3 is CATSRDPAFTGLRGNTIYF. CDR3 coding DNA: TGTGCCACCAGCAGAGATCCCGCTTTCACAGGGTTGCGCGGAAACACCATATATTTT.

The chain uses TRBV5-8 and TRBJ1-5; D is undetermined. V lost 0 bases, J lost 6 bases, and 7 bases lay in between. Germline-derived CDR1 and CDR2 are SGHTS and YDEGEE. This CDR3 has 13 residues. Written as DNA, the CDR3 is TGTGCCAGCAGCTTGGCCCCGGGTCAGCCCCAGCATTTT. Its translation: CASSLAPGQPQHF.

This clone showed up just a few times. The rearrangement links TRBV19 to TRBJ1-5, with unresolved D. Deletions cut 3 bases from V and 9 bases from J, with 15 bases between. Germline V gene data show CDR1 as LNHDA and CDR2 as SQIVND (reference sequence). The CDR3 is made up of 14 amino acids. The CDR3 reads CASSIGEADRPQHF. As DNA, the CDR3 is TGTGCCAGTAGTATTGGGGAGGCCGATCGGCCCCAGCATTTT.

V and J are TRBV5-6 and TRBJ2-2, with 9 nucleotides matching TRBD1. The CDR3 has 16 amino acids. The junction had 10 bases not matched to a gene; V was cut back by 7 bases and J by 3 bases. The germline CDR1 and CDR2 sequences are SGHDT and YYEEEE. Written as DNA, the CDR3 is TGTGCCAGCTCAAACCCCGGGACAGGGTACACCGGGGAGCTGTTTTTT. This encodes CASSNPGTGYTGELFF.

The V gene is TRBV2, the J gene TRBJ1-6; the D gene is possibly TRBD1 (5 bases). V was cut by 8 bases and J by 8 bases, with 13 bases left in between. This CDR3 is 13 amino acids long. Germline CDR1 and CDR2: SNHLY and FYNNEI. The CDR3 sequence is CASEDPGDSPLHF. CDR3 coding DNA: TGTGCCAGCGAAGACCCGGGGGATTCACCCCTCCACTTT.

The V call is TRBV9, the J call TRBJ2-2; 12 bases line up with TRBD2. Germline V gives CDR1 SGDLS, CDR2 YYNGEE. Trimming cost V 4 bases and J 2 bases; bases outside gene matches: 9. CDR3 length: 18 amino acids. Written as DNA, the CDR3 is TGTGCCAGCAGCCAAGGGCTAGCGGGGGGGCCAAACACCGGGGAGCTGTTTTTT. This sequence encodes CASSQGLAGGPNTGELFF.

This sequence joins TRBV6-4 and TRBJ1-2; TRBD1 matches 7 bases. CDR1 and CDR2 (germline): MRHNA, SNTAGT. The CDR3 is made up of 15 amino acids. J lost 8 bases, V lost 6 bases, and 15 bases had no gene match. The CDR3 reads CASRAYRGPKQGYTF. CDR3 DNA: TGTGCCAGCAGAGCATACAGGGGCCCCAAGCAGGGCTACACCTTC.

The CDR3 DNA reads as TGTGCCAGCAGCTTGGGGAGTTCGGACGAAAAACTGTTTTTT. It yields the protein CASSLGSSDEKLFF. V is TRBV7-9 and J is TRBJ1-4; D is unresolved. V was trimmed by 3 bases and J by 8 bases, leaving 13 bases between them. CDR1 and CDR2 (germline): SEHNR, FQNEAQ (reference sequence). This CDR3 spans 14 amino acids.